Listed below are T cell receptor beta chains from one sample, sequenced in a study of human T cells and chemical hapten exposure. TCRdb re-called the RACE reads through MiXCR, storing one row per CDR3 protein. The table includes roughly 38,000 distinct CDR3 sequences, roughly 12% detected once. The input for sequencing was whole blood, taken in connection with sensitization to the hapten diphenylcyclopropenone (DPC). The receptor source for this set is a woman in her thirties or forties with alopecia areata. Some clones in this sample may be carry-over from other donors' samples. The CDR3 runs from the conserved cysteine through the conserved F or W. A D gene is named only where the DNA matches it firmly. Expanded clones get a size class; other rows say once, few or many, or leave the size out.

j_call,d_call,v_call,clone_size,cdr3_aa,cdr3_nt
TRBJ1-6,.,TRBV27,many,CASSLFGGRSSYNSPLHF,TGTGCCAGCAGTTTATTCGGGGGCAGAAGCTCCTATAATTCACCCCTCCACTTT
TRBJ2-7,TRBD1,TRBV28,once,CASSFVKGGLYEQYF,TGTGCCAGCAGTTTCGTGAAAGGGGGCCTCTACGAGCAGTACTTC
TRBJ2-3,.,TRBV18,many,CASSKSTDTQYF,TGTGCCAGCTCAAAGAGCACAGATACGCAGTATTTT
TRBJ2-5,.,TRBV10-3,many,CAISDTGETQYF,TGTGCCATCAGTGACACGGGAGAGACCCAGTACTTC
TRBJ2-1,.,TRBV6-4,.,CASSPGPGQLNEQFF,TGTGCCAGCAGTCCGGGGCCTGGGCAGCTCAATGAGCAGTTCTTC
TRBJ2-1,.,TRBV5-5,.,CASSPASEGYDEQFF,TGTGCCAGCAGCCCAGCTAGCGAGGGCTACGATGAGCAGTTCTTC
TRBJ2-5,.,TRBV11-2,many,CASSLARGSGETQYF,TGTGCCAGCAGCTTAGCGAGGGGTAGCGGAGAGACCCAGTACTTC
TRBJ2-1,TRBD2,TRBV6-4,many,CASSDERGGYNEQFF,TGTGCCAGCAGTGACGAGCGGGGGGGATACAATGAGCAGTTCTTC
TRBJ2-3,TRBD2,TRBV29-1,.,CSVVRLAGNTDTQYF,TGCAGCGTTGTGCGTCTAGCGGGAAACACAGATACGCAGTATTTT
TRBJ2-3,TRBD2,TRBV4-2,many,CASSQDPPGTSGRTYTDTQYF,TGTGCCAGCAGCCAAGATCCCCCGGGGACTAGCGGGAGGACCTACACAGATACGCAGTATTTT
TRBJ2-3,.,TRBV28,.,CASRGTDTQYF,TGTGCCAGCAGAGGAACAGATACGCAGTATTTT
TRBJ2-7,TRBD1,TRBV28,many,CASSLQTGADPVQYF,TGTGCCAGCAGTCTACAGACAGGGGCGGACCCGGTCCAGTACTTC
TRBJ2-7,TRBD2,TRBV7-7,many,CASSPSGGRGGGYEQYF,TGTGCTAGCAGCCCCTCCGGGGGGAGAGGCGGAGGATACGAGCAGTACTTC
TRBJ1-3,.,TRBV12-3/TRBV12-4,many,CASQAGLSGNTIYF,TGTGCCAGCCAGGCAGGACTCTCTGGAAACACCATATATTTT
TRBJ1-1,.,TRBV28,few,CASSLKVPPEAFF,TGTGCCAGCAGTCTCAAGGTTCCGCCCGAAGCTTTCTTT
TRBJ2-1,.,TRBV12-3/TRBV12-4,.,CASRGYEQFF,TGTGCCAGCCGTGGGTATGAGCAGTTCTTC
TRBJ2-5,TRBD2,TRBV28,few,CASSSLRGLAVEETQYF,TGTGCCAGCAGTTCCTTACGCGGACTAGCGGTGGAAGAGACCCAGTACTTC
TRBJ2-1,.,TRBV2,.,CALTGEQFF,TGTGCCCTAACGGGTGAGCAGTTCTTC
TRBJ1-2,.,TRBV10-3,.,CAISEAYGGVGYTF,TGTGCCATCAGTGAGGCCTACGGGGGCGTTGGCTACACCTTC
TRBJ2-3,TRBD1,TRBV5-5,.,CASSLNGQARTDTQYF,TGTGCCAGCAGCTTGAACGGACAGGCCCGCACAGATACGCAGTATTTT
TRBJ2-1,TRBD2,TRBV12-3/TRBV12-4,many,CASSNGGAWKFF,TGTGCCAGCAGTAACGGGGGGGCCTGGAAGTTCTTC
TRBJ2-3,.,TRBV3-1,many,CASSPGTSGTDTQYF,TGTGCCAGCAGCCCTGGGACAAGTGGCACAGATACGCAGTATTTT
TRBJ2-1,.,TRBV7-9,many,CASFNTPGNEQFF,TGTGCCAGCTTTAACACCCCTGGAAATGAGCAGTTCTTC
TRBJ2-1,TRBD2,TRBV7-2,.,CASSSGGPSGSGEQFF,TGTGCCAGCAGCTCCGGGGGCCCTAGCGGGAGCGGGGAGCAGTTCTTC
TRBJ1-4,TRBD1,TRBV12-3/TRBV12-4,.,CASRPTGAFEKLFF,TGTGCCAGCAGACCGACAGGGGCCTTTGAAAAACTGTTTTTT
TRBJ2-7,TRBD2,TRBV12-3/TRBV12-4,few,CASSLARGAYEQYF,TGTGCCAGCAGTTTGGCCCGGGGGGCCTACGAGCAGTACTTC
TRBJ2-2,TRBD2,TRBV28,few,CASRPPGLAGAGELFF,TGTGCCAGCAGACCTCCGGGACTAGCGGGAGCCGGGGAGCTGTTTTTT
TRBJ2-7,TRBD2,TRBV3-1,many,CASSQVKGAGNEQYF,TGTGCCAGCAGCCAAGTGAAAGGAGCGGGAAACGAGCAGTACTTC